Listed below are T cell receptor beta chains from one sample, sequenced in a study of tumor and adjacent non-tumor tissue in lung cancer. In TCRdb, the multiplex PCR reads were re-called with MiXCR into one record per CDR3 protein. Here the sample spans more than 75,000 distinct CDR3 sequences, over 80% being singletons. The source material was lung tumor tissue. Receptors were obtained from a woman between 45 and 60 years old with non-small cell lung cancer. The CDR3 runs from the conserved cysteine through the conserved F or W. The D gene is left open where the match is weak. Where a row states a size, it is once, few, many or the class of an expanded clone; other rows omit it.

-,-,TRBJ2-3,TRBV29-1,CSVGQGGDAQYF,TGTAGCGTTGGGCAGGGGGGAGATGCACAGTATTTT
-,-,TRBJ2-1,TRBV29-1,CSGGEPESF,TGCAGTGGGGGAGAGCCGGAGTCCTTC
few,-,TRBJ2-1,TRBV29-1,CIVEGTSYNEQFF,TGCATCGTTGAGGGAACTAGTTACAATGAGCAGTTCTTC
-,TRBD2,TRBJ2-1,TRBV4-2,CASSSELAGGSSYNEQFF,TGTGCCAGCAGCTCCGAACTAGCGGGGGGAAGCTCCTACAATGAGCAGTTCTTC
-,-,TRBJ2-7,TRBV11-1,CASGYEIATNYGQYF,TGTGCCAGCGGCTACGAAATAGCGACAAACTACGGGCAGTACTTC
once,TRBD1,TRBJ2-7,TRBV11-2,CASSLIGGVTYEQYF,TGTGCCAGCAGCTTAATAGGGGGCGTAACATACGAGCAGTATTTC
-,-,TRBJ2-1,TRBV11-2,CPSSLGDNEQFF,TGTCCCAGCAGCTTGGGGGATAATGAGCAGTTCTTC
medium-sized,TRBD2,TRBJ2-7,TRBV6-1,CASNGLAAPYEQYF,TGTGCCAGCAATGGACTAGCGGCCCCCTACGAGCAGTACTTC
-,TRBD1,TRBJ1-1,TRBV29-1,CSVGVGQKNTKAFF,TGCAGTGTTGGAGTGGGACAGAAGAACACTAAAGCTTTCTTT
-,-,TRBJ1-4,TRBV14,CASSQEVALQPNQKLFF,TGTGCCAGCAGCCAAGAGGTAGCGCTTCAGCCCAATCAAAAACTTTTTTTT
once,-,TRBJ2-6,TRBV11-2,CASSLLSSGANVSTF,TGTGCCAGTAGCTTGTTAAGCTCTGGGGCCAACGTCTCGACTTTC
-,-,TRBJ1-2,TRBV20-1,CSAPMNMLGYCYTF,TGCAGTGCTCCAATGAACATGTTGGGCTATTGCTACACCTTC
-,-,TRBJ2-3,TRBV5-4,CASNTTSCPTDTQYF,TGTGCCAGCAACACAACTAGCTGTCCCACAGATACGCAGTATTTT
few,-,TRBJ1-6,TRBV20-1,CSAHRDGAYNSPPHF,TGCAGTGCTCACCGGGACGGGGCCTATAATTCACCCCCCCACTTT
-,TRBD2,TRBJ2-5,TRBV20-1,CSVRDLAGGPGETQYF,TGCAGTGTTAGGGATCTGGCGGGAGGGCCTGGGGAGACCCAGTACTTC
-,-,TRBJ2-7,TRBV28,CASRRPGSAYEQYF,TGTGCCAGCAGGCGCCCAGGGTCCGCCTACGAGCAGTACTTC
-,-,TRBJ1-5,TRBV6-5,CASRMTPLSNQPQHF,TGTGCCAGCAGGATGACACCTCTTAGCAATCAGCCCCAGCATTTT
-,-,TRBJ2-2,TRBV7-8,CAGSSPAATTGELFF,TGTGCCGGCAGTTCACCGGCAGCGACCACCGGGGAGCTGTTTTTT
-,-,TRBJ2-5,TRBV10-3,CAISGGVESQYF,TGCGCCATCAGTGGGGGTGTAGAGAGCCAGTACTTC
-,-,TRBJ2-1,TRBV11-2,CASTPEGWGRFYNEQFF,TGTGCCAGCACCCCAGAGGGCTGGGGAAGATTCTACAATGAGCAGTTCTTC
-,TRBD2,TRBJ2-3,TRBV20-1,CNVTSGTSGRTDTQYF,TGCAATGTTACATCCGGGACTAGCGGGAGAACAGATACGCAGTATTTT
few,-,TRBJ2-7,TRBV4-3,CASSLGQGLKQYF,TGCGCCAGCAGCCTAGGGCAGGGCTTGAAGCAGTACTTC
-,-,TRBJ2-7,TRBV29-1,CSVVGLLGSYDQYF,TGCAGCGTTGTGGGTCTCCTAGGATCCTACGATCAGTACTTC
many,TRBD2,TRBJ2-5,TRBV7-2,CASSLLAGEFETQYF,TGTGCCAGCAGCTTATTAGCGGGAGAGTTTGAGACCCAGTACTTC
-,-,TRBJ2-1,TRBV11-2,CASSPGANNEQFF,TGTGCCAGCTCCCCGGGGGCAAACAATGAGCAGTTCTTC
-,-,TRBJ2-7,TRBV29-1,CGVRRDTSDEQYF,TGCGGCGTGCGGCGGGATACCTCCGACGAGCAGTACTTC
-,TRBD2,TRBJ2-2,TRBV29-1,CSLRYAGGNTGELFF,TGCAGTCTGCGTTATGCGGGAGGGAACACCGGGGAGTTGTTTTTT
-,TRBD2,TRBJ2-7,TRBV30,CAWSVLAEASYEQYF,TGTGCATGGAGTGTCCTAGCGGAGGCGAGTTACGAGCAGTACTTC
-,-,TRBJ1-5,TRBV11-2,CASILRPDQPLHF,TGCGCCAGCATCCTGCGACCCGATCAGCCCCTGCATTTT
-,-,TRBJ1-6,TRBV12-3/TRBV12-4,CASTREPNSPLHF,TGTGCCAGCACTAGGGAGCCCAATTCACCCCTCCATTTT
-,TRBD1,TRBJ1-1,TRBV29-1,CSVDKGTASEVFF,TGTAGCGTTGACAAAGGGACAGCTAGTGAAGTTTTCTTT
-,-,TRBJ2-1,TRBV20-1,CSGQTSPGYHEQFF,TGCAGTGGGCAAACTAGCCCGGGGTACCATGAGCAGTTCTTC
-,-,TRBJ2-7,TRBV20-1,CGAPNPGMGAYEQYF,TGCGGTGCTCCGAACCCGGGGATGGGGGCCTACGAGCAGTACTTC
-,-,TRBJ2-1,TRBV6-1,CAGSERRLDILLSTAYNEQFF,TGTGCCGGCAGTGAGCGCCGGTTAGACATCTTACTCTCGACAGCCTACAATGAGCAATTCTTC
-,-,TRBJ2-1,TRBV10-1,CASSELGSLRTGYNEQFF,TGCGCCAGCAGTGAGTTAGGGTCTCTCCGGACGGGGTACAATGAGCAGTTCTTC
-,TRBD1,TRBJ2-1,TRBV12-3/TRBV12-4,CASSLARDRGINVQFF,TGTGCCAGCAGTTTAGCCCGGGACAGAGGGATTAATGTGCAGTTCTTC
few,-,TRBJ2-1,TRBV20-1,CSARDPKETEQFF,TGCAGTGCTAGAGACCCTAAGGAGACTGAGCAGTTCTTC
-,-,TRBJ1-5,TRBV20-1,CSARDQWHVFQPQHF,TGCAGTGCTAGAGACCAGTGGCATGTTTTTCAGCCCCAGCATTTT
once,TRBD1,TRBJ1-1,TRBV11-1,CASSRIGGQGVGTETFF,TGTGCCAGTAGCAGAATAGGTGGACAGGGAGTTGGCACTGAAACTTTCTTT
-,TRBD2,TRBJ2-1,TRBV11-2,CASSSARLAAYDEQFF,TGTGCCAGCAGCTCCGCCCGACTAGCGGCCTACGATGAGCAATTCTTC
-,-,TRBJ2-3,TRBV11-1,CASRKTGMDMQYF,TGTGCCAGCAGAAAAACAGGGATGGATATGCAGTATTTT
-,-,TRBJ2-5,TRBV20-1,CSVRVHNTQRQETQYF,TGCAGTGTTAGAGTACACAATACCCAGAGACAAGAGACCCAGTACTTC